This T cell receptor beta chain was recovered during a study of T cell changes during pregnancy in multiple sclerosis. After removal of 0 bases from V and 1 base from J, the junction contained 1 base not matched to a gene. Germline CDR1 and CDR2: MNHEY and SMNVEV (reference sequence). This CDR3 has 15 residues. Data came from immunoSEQ multiplex PCR; TCRdb stores just in-frame clones and leaves some out. This table holds 29,000 or so clones, about nine tenths found once. The receptor comes from a female donor with multiple sclerosis, enrolled in a pregnancy study. The input for sequencing was CD8+ T cells from peripheral blood mononuclear cells, taken after pregnancy. This chain links TRBV27 with TRBJ1-1; 8 nucleotides match TRBD1. The CDR3 nucleotides read TGTGCCAGCAGTTTATCCGGGACAGGGAACACTGAAGCTTTCTTT. Its translation: CASSLSGTGNTEAFF.